The entry below describes one T cell receptor beta chain. V shed 1 base and J shed 12 bases, with 13 bases lying between them. From germline, CDR1 is SQVTM and CDR2 ANQGSEA. This CDR3 has 12 amino acids. This specimen comes from a study of blood T cell repertoires in COVID-19. Study context: Sites across the United States, Italy and Spain contributed samples from acute and convalescent COVID-19. PBMCs, B-cell-depleted T cells, or T cells provided the cDNA or gDNA that made up the material.

Repertoires were generated with immunoSEQ multiplex PCR, while TCRdb's copy carries only in-frame clones and drops some. This sample yields 30,000 to 40,000 clones, of which 79% are seen a single time; more than 20% belongs to the top ten. Sequenced input: peripheral blood. This TCR came from a man between 70 and 80 years old with acute or convalescent COVID-19. This chain links TRBV29-1 with TRBJ2-1; weak D call: TRBD2 (5 bases). The CDR3 bases are TGCAGCGTTGAAGGAGAGACTAACATGCAGTTCTTC. It codes for CSVEGETNMQFF.